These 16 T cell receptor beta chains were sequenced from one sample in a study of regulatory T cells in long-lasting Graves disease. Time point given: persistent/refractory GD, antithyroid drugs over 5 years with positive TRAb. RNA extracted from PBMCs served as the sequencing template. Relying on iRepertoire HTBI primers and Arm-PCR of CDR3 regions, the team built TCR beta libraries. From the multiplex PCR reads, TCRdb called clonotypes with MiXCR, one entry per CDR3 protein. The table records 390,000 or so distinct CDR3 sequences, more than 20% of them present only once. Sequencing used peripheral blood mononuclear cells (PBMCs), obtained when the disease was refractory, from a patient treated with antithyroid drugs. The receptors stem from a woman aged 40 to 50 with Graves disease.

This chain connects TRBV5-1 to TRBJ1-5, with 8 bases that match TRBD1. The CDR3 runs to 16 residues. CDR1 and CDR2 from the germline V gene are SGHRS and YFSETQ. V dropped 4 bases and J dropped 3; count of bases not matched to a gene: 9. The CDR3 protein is CASSPSGGGNNQPQHF. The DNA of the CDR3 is TGCGCCAGCAGCCCCTCAGGGGGCGGAAACAATCAGCCCCAGCATTTT.

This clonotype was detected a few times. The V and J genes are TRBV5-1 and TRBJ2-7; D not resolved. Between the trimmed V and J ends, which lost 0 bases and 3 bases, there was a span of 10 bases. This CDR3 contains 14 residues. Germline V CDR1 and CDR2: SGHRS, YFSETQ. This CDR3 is CASSLEGLVYEQYF. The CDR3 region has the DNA TGCGCCAGCAGCTTGGAGGGCCTAGTCTACGAGCAGTACTTC.

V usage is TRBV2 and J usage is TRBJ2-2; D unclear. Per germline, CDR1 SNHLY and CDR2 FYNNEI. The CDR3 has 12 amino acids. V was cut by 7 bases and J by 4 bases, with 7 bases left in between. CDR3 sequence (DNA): TGTGCCAGCATCGTAGCCACCGGGGAGCTGTTTTTT. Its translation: CASIVATGELFF.

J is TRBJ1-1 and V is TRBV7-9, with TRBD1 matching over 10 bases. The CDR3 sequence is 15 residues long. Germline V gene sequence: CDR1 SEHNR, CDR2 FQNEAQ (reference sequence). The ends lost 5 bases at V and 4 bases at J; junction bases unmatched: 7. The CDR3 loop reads CASSVRQGASTEAFF. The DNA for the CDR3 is TGTGCCAGCAGCGTCCGACAGGGGGCAAGCACTGAAGCTTTCTTT.

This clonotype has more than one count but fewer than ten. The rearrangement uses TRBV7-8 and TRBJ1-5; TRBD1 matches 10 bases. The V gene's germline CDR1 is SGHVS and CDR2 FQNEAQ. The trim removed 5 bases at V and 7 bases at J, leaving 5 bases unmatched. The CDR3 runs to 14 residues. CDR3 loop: CASSTGTGEQPQHF. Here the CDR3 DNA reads TGTGCCAGCAGCACCGGGACAGGGGAACAGCCCCAGCATTTT.

The CDR3 DNA reads as TGTGCCAGTAGGGGACAGGAAGATCAGCCCCAGCATTTT. This translates into CASRGQEDQPQHF. The V gene is TRBV19, the J gene TRBJ1-5; 8 bases fit TRBD1. Looked up from germline, CDR1 is LNHDA and CDR2 is SQIVND (reference sequence). Trimming took 6 bases from V and 5 from J; bases not matched to a gene: 3. The CDR3 length is 13 residues.

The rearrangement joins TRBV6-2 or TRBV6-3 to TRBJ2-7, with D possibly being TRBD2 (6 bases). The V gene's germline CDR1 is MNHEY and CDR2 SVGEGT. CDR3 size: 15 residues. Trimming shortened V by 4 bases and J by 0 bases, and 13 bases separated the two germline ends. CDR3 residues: CASSSFGGHSYEQYF. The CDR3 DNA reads TGTGCCAGCAGTTCCTTCGGGGGTCACTCCTACGAGCAGTACTTC.

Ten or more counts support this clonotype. The CDR3 region has the DNA TGTGCCAGCACCTCTCAGGGCGGGAGCCCTTCTGTCTACGAGCAGTACTTC. Translated: CASTSQGGSPSVYEQYF. This chain links TRBV28 with TRBJ2-7; TRBD2 matches 7 bases. Per germline, CDR1 MDHEN and CDR2 SYDVKM. The V gene end was trimmed by 7 bases and the J gene end by 3 bases; junction bases not matched to a gene: 18. The CDR3 loop spans 17 amino acids. The variable domain in full, with the rest retrieved from reference TRBV28 and TRBJ2-7, is DVKVTQSSRYLVKRTGEKVFLECVQDMDHENMFWYRQDPGLGLRLIYFSYDVKMKEKGDIPEGYSVSREKKERFSLILESASTNQTSMYLCASTSQGGSPSVYEQYFGPGTRLTVT.

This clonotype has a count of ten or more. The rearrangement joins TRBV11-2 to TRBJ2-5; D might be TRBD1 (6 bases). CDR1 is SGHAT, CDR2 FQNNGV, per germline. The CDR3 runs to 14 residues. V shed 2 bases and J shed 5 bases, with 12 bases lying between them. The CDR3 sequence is CASSLFTRGETQYF. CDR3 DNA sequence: TGTGCCAGCAGCTTATTTACCAGGGGCGAGACCCAGTACTTC.

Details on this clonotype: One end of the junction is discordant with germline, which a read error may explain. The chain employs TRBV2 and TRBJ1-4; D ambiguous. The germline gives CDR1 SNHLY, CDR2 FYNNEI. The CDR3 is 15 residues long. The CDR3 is CASSNYGVTNEKLVF. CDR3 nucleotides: TGTGCCAGCAGTAATTACGGGGTGACTAATGAAAAACTGGTTTTT.

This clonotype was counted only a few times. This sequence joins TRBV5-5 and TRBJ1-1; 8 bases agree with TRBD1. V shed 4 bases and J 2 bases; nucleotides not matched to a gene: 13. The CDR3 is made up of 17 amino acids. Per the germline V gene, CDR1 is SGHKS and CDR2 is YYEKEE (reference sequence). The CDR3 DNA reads TGTGCCAGCAGCCCCAGACAGGGGCCCTTAACCAACACTGAAGCTTTCTTT. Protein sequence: CASSPRQGPLTNTEAFF.

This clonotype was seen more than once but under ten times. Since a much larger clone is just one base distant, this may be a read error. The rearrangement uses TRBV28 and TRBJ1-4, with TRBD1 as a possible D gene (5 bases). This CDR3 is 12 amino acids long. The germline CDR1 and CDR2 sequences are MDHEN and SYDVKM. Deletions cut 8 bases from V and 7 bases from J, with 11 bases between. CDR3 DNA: TGTGCCAGCGGGGTTCAGGGTGAAAAACTGTTTTTT. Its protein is CASGVQGEKLFF.

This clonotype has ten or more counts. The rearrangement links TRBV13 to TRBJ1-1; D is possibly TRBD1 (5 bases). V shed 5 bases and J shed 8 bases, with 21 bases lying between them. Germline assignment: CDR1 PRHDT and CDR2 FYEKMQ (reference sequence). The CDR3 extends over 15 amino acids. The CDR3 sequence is CASSSRGALPAEAFF. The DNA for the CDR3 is TGTGCCAGCAGCAGTCGCGGGGCACTACCAGCCGAAGCTTTCTTT.

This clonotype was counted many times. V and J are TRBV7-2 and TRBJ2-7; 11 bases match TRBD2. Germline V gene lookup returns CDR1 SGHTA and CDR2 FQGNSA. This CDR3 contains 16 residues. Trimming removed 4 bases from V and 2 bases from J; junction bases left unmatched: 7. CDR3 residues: CASSSFGTSGAYEQYF. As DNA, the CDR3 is TGTGCCAGCAGCTCATTCGGGACTAGCGGAGCCTACGAGCAGTACTTC.

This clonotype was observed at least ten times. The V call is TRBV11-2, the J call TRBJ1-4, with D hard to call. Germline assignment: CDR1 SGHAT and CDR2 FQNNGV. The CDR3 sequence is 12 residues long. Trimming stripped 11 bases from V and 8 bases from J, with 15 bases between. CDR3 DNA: TGTGCCTCCTGCCGCCCCGGCGAAAAACTGTTTTTT. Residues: CASCRPGEKLFF.

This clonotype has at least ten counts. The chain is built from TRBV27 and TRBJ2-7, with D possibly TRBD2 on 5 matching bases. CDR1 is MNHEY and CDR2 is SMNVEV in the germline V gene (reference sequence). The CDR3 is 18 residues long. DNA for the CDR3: TGTGCTTCCAGCACGATCTTTGGGCGGAGCGGAACAACCTACGAGCAGTACTTC. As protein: CASSTIFGRSGTTYEQYF.